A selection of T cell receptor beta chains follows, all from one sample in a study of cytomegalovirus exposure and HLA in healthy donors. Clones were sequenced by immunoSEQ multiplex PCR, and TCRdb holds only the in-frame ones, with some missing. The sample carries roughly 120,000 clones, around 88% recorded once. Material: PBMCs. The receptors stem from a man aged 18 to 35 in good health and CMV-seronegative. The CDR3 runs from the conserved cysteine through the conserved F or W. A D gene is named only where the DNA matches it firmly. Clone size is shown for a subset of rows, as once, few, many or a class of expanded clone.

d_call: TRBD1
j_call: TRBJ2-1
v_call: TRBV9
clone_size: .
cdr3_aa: CASSGTGGFYNEQFF
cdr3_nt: TGTGCCAGCAGCGGGACAGGGGGATTTTACAATGAGCAGTTCTTC

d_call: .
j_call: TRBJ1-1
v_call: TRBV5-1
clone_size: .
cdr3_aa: CASRDSTLMNTEAFF
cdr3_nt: TGCGCCAGCAGGGACTCCACCCTAATGAACACTGAAGCTTTCTTT

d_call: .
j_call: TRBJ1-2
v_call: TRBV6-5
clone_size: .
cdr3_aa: CASSTNSGFNGYTF
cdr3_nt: TGTGCCAGCAGTACCAACTCCGGGTTCAATGGCTACACCTTC

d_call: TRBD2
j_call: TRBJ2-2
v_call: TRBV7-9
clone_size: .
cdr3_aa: CASSLTGLAGDTGELFF
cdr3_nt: TGTGCCAGCAGCCTAACCGGACTAGCGGGAGACACCGGGGAGCTGTTTTTT

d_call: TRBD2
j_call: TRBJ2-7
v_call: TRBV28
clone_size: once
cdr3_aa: CASSLSGTRVYEQYF
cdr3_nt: TGTGCCAGCAGTTTATCCGGGACTAGGGTTTACGAGCAGTACTTC

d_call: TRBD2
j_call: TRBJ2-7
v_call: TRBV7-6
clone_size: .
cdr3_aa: CASSLSSGRDYEQYF
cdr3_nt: TGTGCCAGCAGCTTATCTAGCGGGAGGGACTACGAGCAGTACTTC

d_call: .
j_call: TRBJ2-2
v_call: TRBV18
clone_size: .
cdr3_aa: CASSGQSNTGELFF
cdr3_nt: TGTGCCAGCTCAGGACAGTCGAACACCGGGGAGCTGTTTTTT

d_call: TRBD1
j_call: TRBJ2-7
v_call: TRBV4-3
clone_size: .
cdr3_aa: CASSQERIGTGNYEQYF
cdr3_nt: TGCGCCAGCAGCCAAGAGCGTATTGGGACAGGGAACTACGAGCAGTACTTC

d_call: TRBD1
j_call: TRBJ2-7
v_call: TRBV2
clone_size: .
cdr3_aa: CASSEATGSSYEQYF
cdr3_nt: TGTGCCAGCAGTGAAGCGACAGGGAGCTCCTACGAGCAGTACTTC

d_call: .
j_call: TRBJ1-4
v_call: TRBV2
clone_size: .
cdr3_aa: CASRERTATNEKLFF
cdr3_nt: TGTGCCAGCAGGGAGAGGACAGCAACTAATGAAAAACTGTTTTTT

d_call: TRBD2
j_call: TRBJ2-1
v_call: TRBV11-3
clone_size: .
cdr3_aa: CASSLEGLATYNEQFF
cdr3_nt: TGTGCCAGCAGCTTAGAGGGACTAGCGACTTACAATGAGCAGTTCTTC

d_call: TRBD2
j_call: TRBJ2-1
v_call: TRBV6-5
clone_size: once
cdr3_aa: CASRVAGGPYNEQFF
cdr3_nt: TGTGCCAGCAGAGTAGCGGGAGGGCCCTACAATGAGCAGTTCTTC

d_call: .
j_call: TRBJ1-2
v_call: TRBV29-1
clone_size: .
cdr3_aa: CSVDETGVYGYTF
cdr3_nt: TGCAGCGTTGACGAGACAGGCGTCTATGGCTACACCTTC

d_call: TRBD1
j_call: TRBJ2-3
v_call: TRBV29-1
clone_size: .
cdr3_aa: CSVTGTGFQDTQYF
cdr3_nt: TGCAGCGTGACCGGGACAGGGTTTCAAGATACGCAGTATTTT

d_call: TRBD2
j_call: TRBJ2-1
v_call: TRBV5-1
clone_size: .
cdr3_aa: CASSLGLAGRNYNEQFF
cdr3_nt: TGCGCCAGCAGCTTGGGGCTAGCGGGACGCAATTACAATGAGCAGTTCTTC

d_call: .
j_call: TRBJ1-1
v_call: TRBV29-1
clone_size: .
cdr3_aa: CSAGGTEAFF
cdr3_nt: TGCAGCGCCGGGGGCACTGAAGCTTTCTTT

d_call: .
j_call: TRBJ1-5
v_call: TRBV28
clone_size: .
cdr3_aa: CASSWRYSNQPQHF
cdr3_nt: TGTGCCAGCAGTTGGAGGTATAGCAATCAGCCCCAGCATTTT

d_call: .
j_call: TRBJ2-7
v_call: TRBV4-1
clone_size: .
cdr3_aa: CASSQYSGGTYEQYF
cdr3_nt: TGCGCCAGCAGCCAATATTCAGGGGGGACCTACGAGCAGTACTTC

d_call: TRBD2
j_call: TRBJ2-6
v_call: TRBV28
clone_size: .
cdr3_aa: CASSRSGVLSGANVLTF
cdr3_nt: TGTGCCAGCAGTCGTAGCGGGGTTCTATCTGGGGCCAACGTCCTGACTTTC

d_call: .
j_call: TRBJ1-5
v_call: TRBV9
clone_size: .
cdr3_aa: CASSVTGLNQPQHF
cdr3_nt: TGTGCCAGCAGCGTAACAGGGTTAAATCAGCCCCAGCATTTT

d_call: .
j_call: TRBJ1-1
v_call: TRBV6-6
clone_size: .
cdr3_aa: CASSYSPQSPEAFF
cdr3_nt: TGTGCCAGCAGTTACTCGCCTCAAAGCCCTGAAGCTTTCTTT

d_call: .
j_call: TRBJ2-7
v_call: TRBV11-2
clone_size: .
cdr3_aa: CASSSWTASSYEQYF
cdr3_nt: TGTGCCAGCAGCTCGTGGACAGCGAGCTCCTACGAGCAGTACTTC

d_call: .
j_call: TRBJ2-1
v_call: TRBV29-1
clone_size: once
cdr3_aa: CSVLKLVLTAYEQFF
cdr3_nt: TGCAGCGTTTTGAAACTAGTCTTGACTGCGTATGAGCAGTTCTTC

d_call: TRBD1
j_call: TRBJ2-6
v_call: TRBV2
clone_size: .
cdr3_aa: CASGQGGSGANVLTF
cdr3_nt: TGTGCCAGCGGACAGGGCGGCTCTGGGGCCAACGTCCTGACTTTC

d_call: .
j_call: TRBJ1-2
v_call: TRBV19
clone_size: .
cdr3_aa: CASGQMNYGYTF
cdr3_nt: TGTGCCAGTGGACAGATGAACTATGGCTACACCTTC

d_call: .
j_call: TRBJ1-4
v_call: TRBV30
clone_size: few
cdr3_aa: CAWSSGLEKLFF
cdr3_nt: TGTGCCTGGAGTTCGGGTTTGGAAAAACTGTTTTTT

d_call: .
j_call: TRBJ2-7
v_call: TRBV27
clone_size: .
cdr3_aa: CASSLRQDLRSEQYF
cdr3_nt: TGTGCCAGCAGTCTTCGACAGGACCTCCGGTCCGAGCAGTACTTC

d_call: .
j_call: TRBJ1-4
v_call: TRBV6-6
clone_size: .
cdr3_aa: CASSRTDSNNEKLFF
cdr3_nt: TGTGCCAGCAGTCGAACGGACAGTAATAATGAAAAACTGTTTTTT

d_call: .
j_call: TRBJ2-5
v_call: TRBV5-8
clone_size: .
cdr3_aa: CASSLLVLEAQETQYF
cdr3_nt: TGTGCCAGCAGCTTGTTGGTTCTCGAGGCCCAAGAGACCCAGTACTTC

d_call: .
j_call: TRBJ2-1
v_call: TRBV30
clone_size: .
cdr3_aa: CAWSTEPSGWQFF
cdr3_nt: TGTGCCTGGAGTACAGAACCCTCGGGGTGGCAGTTCTTC

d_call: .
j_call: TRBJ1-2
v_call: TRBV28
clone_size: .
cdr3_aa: CASSLSTPGRAFRYTF
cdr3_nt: TGTGCCAGCAGTTTATCGACCCCAGGGAGGGCTTTTCGCTACACCTTC

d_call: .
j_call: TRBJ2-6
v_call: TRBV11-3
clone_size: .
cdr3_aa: CASSDGQSDAGANVLTF
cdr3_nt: TGTGCCAGCAGCGACGGACAATCAGACGCTGGGGCCAACGTCCTGACTTTC

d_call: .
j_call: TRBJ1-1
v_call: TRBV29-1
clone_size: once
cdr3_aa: CSVGAGPSEAFF
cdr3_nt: TGCAGCGTTGGAGCAGGCCCGTCTGAAGCTTTCTTT

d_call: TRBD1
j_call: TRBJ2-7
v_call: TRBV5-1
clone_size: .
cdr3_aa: CASSSQPTGGELIAHEQYF
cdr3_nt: TGCGCCAGCAGCTCCCAGCCCACAGGGGGCGAATTAATCGCCCACGAGCAGTACTTC

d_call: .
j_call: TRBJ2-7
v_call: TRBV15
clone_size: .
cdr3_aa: CATLGGAAREQYF
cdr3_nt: TGTGCCACCCTAGGGGGGGCGGCTCGGGAGCAGTACTTC

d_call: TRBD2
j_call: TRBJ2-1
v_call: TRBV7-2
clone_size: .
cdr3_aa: CASSPQLAGGRNEQFF
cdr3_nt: TGTGCCAGCAGCCCACAACTAGCGGGGGGGCGGAATGAGCAGTTCTTC

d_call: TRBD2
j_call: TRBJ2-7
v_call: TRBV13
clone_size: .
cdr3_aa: CASSSRLAGWEQYF
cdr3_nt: TGTGCCAGCAGCTCGAGACTAGCGGGATGGGAGCAGTACTTC

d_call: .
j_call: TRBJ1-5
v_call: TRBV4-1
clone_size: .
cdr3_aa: CASSQSQGSGNQPQHF
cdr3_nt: TGCGCCAGCAGCCAGAGCCAGGGGAGTGGCAATCAGCCCCAGCATTTT

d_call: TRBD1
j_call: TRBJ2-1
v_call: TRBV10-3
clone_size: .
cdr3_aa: CAISEAPGQGHEQFF
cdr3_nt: TGTGCCATCAGTGAGGCACCGGGACAGGGTCATGAGCAGTTCTTC

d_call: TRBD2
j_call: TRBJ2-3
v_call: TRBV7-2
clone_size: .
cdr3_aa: CASSQYEAGVQDTDTQYF
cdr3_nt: TGTGCCAGCAGCCAATACGAAGCGGGGGTTCAAGACACAGATACGCAGTATTTT

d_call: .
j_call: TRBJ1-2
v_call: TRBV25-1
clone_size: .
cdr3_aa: CASSELGRDDGYTF
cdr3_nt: TGTGCCAGCAGTGAGTTGGGGAGGGATGATGGCTACACCTTC

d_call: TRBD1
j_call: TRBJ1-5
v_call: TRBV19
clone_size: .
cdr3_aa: CASSTTTGGGNQPQHF
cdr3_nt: TGTGCCAGTAGTACCACCACAGGGGGCGGCAATCAGCCCCAGCATTTT